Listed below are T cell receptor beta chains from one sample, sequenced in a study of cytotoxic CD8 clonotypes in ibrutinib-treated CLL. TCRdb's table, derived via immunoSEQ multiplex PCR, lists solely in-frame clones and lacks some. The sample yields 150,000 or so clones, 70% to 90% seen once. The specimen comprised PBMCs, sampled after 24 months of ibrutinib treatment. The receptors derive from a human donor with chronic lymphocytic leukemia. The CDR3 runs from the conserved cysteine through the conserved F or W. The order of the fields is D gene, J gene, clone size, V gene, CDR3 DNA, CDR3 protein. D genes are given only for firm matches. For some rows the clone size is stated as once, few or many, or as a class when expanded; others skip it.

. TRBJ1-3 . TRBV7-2 TGTGCCAGCAGCTCCATGGGGGCTGGAAACACCATATATTTT CASSSMGAGNTIYF
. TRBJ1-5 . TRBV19 TGTGCCAGTAGTTCCCCGGGGGGTGGCAATCAGCCCCAGCATTTT CASSSPGGGNQPQHF
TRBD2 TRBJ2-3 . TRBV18 TGTGCCAGCTCACCGGGACTAGCGAGCACAGATACGCAGTATTTT CASSPGLASTDTQYF
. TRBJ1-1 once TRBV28 TGTGCCAGCAGTCCTCAAACAGGGTTGAACACTGAAGCTTTCTTT CASSPQTGLNTEAFF
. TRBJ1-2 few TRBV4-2 TGTGCCAGCAGCCAAGACCGGCTCCGGGGTGGCTACACCTTC CASSQDRLRGGYTF
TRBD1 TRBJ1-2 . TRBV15 TGTGCCACCAGCAGTTGGGACAGAGACTATGGCTACACCTTC CATSSWDRDYGYTF
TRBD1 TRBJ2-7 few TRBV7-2 TGTGCCAGCAGCTCCTGGGACAGGATTTACGAGCAGTACTTC CASSSWDRIYEQYF
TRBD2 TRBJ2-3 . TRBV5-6 TGTGCCAGCAGCCCGCGGGGGTTAGCGGGGGGATTCACAGATACGCAGTATTTT CASSPRGLAGGFTDTQYF
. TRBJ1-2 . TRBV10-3 TGTGCCATCAGTGAGACCAGATCCGGCTACACCTTC CAISETRSGYTF
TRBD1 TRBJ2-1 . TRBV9 TGTGCCAGCATCTTCAGGGACAGGGAGTGTCATGAGCAGTTCTTC CASIFRDRECHEQFF
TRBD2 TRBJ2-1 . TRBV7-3 TGTGCCAGCAGCTTAATTTCCTCTAGCGGGATCTACAATGAGCAGTTCTTC CASSLISSSGIYNEQFF
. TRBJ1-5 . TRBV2 TGTGCCAGCAGCTTTAATCAGGGGCTCGTGGGCAATCAGCCCCAGCATTTT CASSFNQGLVGNQPQHF
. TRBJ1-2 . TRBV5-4 TGTGCCAGCAGCTTGGGCGAGTTCGACTATGGCTACACCTTC CASSLGEFDYGYTF
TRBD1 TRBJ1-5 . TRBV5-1 TGCGCCAGCAGCTTGGGTACAGGGGGTTACAATCAGCCCCAGCATTTT CASSLGTGGYNQPQHF
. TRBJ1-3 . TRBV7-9 TGTGCCAGCAGCTTAGCCCACTCTGGAAACACCATATATTTT CASSLAHSGNTIYF
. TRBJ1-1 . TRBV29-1 TGCAGCGTTGCCAAAGGGGAAAGTAGGACTGAAGCTTTCTTT CSVAKGESRTEAFF
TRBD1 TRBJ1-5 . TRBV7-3 TGTGCCAGCAGCAAAGACAGGGGGTTCGACCAGCCCCAGCATTTT CASSKDRGFDQPQHF
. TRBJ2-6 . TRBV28 TGTGCCAGCAGTTTCTCTGGGGCCAACGTCCTGACTTTC CASSFSGANVLTF
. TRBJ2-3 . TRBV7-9 TGTGCCAGCAGCGAGTATGGGACAACCCCTAGCACAGATACGCAGTATTTT CASSEYGTTPSTDTQYF
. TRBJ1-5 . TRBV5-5 TGTGCCAGCAGCCGGGTGGCCGCCAATCAGCCCCAGCATTTT CASSRVAANQPQHF
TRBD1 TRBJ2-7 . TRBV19 TGTGCCACCACCGGGACAGGGGCTTACGAGCAGTACTTC CATTGTGAYEQYF
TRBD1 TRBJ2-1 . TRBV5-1 TGCGCCAGCAGCTTGGGGGACAGGGATAGTCATGAGCAGTTCTTC CASSLGDRDSHEQFF
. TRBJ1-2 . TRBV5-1 TGCGCCAGCAGCTTGGCCTGGGACTATGGCTACACCTTC CASSLAWDYGYTF
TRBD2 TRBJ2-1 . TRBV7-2 TGTGCCAGCAGCTTTTCCTCCTATGGACTAGCGCGATCTGGTGAGCAGTTCTTC CASSFSSYGLARSGEQFF
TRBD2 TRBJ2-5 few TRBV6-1 TGTGCCAGCAGTATTACTAGCGGAGAGACCCAGTACTTC CASSITSGETQYF
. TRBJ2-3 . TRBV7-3 TGTGCCAGCAGCTTACGGCGGGACAGCACAGATACGCAGTATTTT CASSLRRDSTDTQYF
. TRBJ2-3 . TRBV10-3 TGTGCCATCAGTGTCCGCGGAGCTAGCACAGATACGCAGTATTTT CAISVRGASTDTQYF
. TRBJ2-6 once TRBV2 TGTGCCAGCAGTGTACTCAGCTCTGGGGCCAACGTCCTGACTTTC CASSVLSSGANVLTF
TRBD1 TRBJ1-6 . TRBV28 TGTGCCAGCAGTCGCGGTCGGGGGACAGGGAATTCACCCCTCCACTTT CASSRGRGTGNSPLHF
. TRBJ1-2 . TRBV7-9 TGTGCCAGCAGCTCCTATGGCTACACCTTC CASSSYGYTF
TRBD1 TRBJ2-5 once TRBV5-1 TGCGCCAGCAGCGTGGGACAGGGGAGTTTGGGGACCCAGTACTTC CASSVGQGSLGTQYF
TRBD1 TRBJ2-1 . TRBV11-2 TGTGCCAGCAGCTCGGGAAGAGGGGGACAGCGGAATGAGCAGTTCTTC CASSSGRGGQRNEQFF
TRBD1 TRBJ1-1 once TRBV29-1 TGCAGCGCTAAACAGGGGGGGAACACTGAAGCTTTCTTT CSAKQGGNTEAFF
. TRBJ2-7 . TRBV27 TGTGCCAGCAGTTTACGACAGGCCCCGGGATCCTACGAGCAGTACTTC CASSLRQAPGSYEQYF
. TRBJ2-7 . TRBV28 TGTGCCAGCAGTTTACCATGGGGCAGGGAGTACGAGCAGTACTTC CASSLPWGREYEQYF
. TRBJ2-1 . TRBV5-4 TGTGCCAGCAGCTTGGGGCGGCATGAGCAGTTCTTC CASSLGRHEQFF
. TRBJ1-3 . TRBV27 TGTGCCAGCAGTCGCGCGGGGTTTCAGTCGAACTCTGGAAACACCATATATTTT CASSRAGFQSNSGNTIYF
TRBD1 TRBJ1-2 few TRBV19 TGTGCCAGTTCCAACGAAAACAGGGGAGGCTACACCTTC CASSNENRGGYTF
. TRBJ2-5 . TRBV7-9 TGTGCCAGCAGCGAGGTGGGGAGACAAGAGACCCAGTACTTC CASSEVGRQETQYF
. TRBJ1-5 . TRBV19 TGTGCCAGTAGCGGAAAAGGGGGAGTCAGGCGAAATCAGCCCCAGCATTTT CASSGKGGVRRNQPQHF